The T cell receptor (beta chain) under discussion was sequenced for a study of identifying expanded T cells in peripheral blood. Only a few counts were recorded for this clone. The protocol was immunoSEQ multiplex PCR, while the TCRdb copy is restricted to in-frame clones and leaves out a portion. The data show around 84,000 clones, with around nine tenths seen just once and 7.3% held by the top ten. The sequence was collected from a person aged 18-70 years in good health. The sequenced material came from blood.

The CDR3 DNA is TGCGCCAGCAGCCAAGACAAGGAGCCCTACAATGAGCAGTTCTTC. Its translation: CASSQDKEPYNEQFF. The rearrangement links TRBV4-3 to TRBJ2-1; D is undetermined. Germline CDR1 reads LGHNA; CDR2 reads YSLEER. V was shortened by 0 bases and J by 2 bases, with 8 bases between the two germline ends. This CDR3 region has 15 residues.